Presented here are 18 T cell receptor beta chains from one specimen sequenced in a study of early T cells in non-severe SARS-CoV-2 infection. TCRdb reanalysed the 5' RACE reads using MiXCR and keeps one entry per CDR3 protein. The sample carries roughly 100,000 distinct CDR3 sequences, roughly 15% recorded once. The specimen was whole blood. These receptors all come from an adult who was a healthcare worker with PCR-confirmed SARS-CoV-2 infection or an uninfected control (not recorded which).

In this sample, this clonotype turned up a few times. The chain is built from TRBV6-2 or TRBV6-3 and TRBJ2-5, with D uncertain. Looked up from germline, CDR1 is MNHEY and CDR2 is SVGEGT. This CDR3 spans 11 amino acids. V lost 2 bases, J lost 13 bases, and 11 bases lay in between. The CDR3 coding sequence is TGTGCCAGCAGTTACCTGGACGTGACGTACTTC. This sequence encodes CASSYLDVTYF.

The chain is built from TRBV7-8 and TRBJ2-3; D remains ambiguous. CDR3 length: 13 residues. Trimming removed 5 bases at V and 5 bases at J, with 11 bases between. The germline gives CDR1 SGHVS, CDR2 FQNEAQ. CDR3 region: CASSTFRGDTQYF. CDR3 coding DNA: TGTGCCAGCAGCACCTTTCGTGGAGATACGCAGTATTTT. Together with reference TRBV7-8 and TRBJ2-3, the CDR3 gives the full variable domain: GAGVSQSPRYKVAKRGQDVALRCDPISGHVSLFWYQQALGQGPEFLTYFQNEAQLDKSGLPSDRFFAERPEGSVSTLKIQRTQQEDSAVYLCASSTFRGDTQYFGPGTRLTVL.

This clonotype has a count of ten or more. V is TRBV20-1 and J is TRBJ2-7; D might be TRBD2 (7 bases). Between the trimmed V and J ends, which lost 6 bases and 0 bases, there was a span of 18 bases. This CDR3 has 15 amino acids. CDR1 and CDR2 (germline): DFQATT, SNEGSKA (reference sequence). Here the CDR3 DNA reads TGCAGTGCCCGGGGGGTCGGGACACCCTCCTACGAGCAGTACTTC. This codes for CSARGVGTPSYEQYF.

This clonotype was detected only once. CDR3 DNA sequence: TGTGCCAGCAGTTTCTACCCCAACACCGGGGAGCTGTTTTTT. Protein sequence: CASSFYPNTGELFF. The chain uses TRBV27 and TRBJ2-2; D uncertain. This CDR3 has 14 amino acids. Germline-derived CDR1 and CDR2 are MNHEY and SMNVEV (reference sequence). V gave up 3 bases and J gave up 2 bases, with 7 bases separating them.

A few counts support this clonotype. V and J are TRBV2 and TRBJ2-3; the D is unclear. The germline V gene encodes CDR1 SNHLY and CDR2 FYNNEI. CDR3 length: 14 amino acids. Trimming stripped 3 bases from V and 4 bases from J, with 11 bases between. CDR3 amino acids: CASSDWQESDTQYF. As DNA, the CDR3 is TGTGCCAGCAGTGATTGGCAGGAGTCAGATACGCAGTATTTT.

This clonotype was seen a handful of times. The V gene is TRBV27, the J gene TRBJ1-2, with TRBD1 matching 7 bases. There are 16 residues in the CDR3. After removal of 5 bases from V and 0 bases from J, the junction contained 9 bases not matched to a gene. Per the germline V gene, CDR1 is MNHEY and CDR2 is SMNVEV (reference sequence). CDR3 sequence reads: CASSPYTGAANYGYTF. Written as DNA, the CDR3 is TGTGCCAGCAGTCCCTACACAGGGGCGGCTAACTATGGCTACACCTTC.

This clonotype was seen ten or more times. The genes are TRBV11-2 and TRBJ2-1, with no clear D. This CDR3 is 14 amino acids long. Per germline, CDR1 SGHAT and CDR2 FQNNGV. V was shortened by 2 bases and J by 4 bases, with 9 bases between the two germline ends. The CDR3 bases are TGTGCCAGCAGCTTAAATTCCCTGTACAATGAGCAGTTCTTC. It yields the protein CASSLNSLYNEQFF.

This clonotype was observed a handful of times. The CDR3 spells CSASGQLAYEQYF. DNA of the CDR3: TGCAGTGCTAGCGGGCAGTTGGCCTACGAGCAGTACTTC. V usage is TRBV20-1 and J usage is TRBJ2-7, with D unclear. The CDR3 has 13 residues. V dropped 3 bases and J dropped 2 bases, with 11 bases sitting between them. CDR1 and CDR2 from the germline V gene are DFQATT and SNEGSKA (reference sequence).

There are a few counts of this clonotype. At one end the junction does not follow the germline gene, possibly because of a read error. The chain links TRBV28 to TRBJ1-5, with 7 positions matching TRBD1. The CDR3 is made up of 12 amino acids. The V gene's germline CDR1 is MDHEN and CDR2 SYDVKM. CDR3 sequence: CAGRGTGQPQHF. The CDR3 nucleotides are TGTGCCGGCAGGGGGACGGGTCAGCCCCAGCATTTT.

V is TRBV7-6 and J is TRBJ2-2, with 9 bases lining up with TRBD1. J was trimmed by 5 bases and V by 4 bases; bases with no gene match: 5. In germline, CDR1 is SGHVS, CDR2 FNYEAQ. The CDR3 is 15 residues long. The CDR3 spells CASSSGTGRTGELFF. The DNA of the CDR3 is TGTGCCAGCAGCTCAGGGACAGGGCGGACCGGGGAGCTGTTTTTT. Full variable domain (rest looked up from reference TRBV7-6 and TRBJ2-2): GAGVSQSPRYKVTKRGQDVALRCDPISGHVSLYWYRQALGQGPEFLTYFNYEAQQDKSGLPNDRFSAERPEGSISTLTIQRTEQRDSAMYRCASSSGTGRTGELFFGEGSRLTVL.

CDR3 loop: CASSLVGRGEQFF. DNA for the CDR3: TGTGCCAGCAGCTTAGTCGGACGGGGTGAGCAGTTCTTC. The genes are TRBV11-3 and TRBJ2-1; a weak D match, TRBD2 (5 bases). This CDR3 has 13 residues. V was clipped by 1 base and J by 9 bases, with 10 bases between them. CDR1 is SGHNT and CDR2 is YENEEA in the germline V gene.

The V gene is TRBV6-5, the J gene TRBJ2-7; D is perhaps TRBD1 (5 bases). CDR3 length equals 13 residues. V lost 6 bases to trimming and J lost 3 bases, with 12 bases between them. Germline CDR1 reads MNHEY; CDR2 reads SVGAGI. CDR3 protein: CASRKDKFYEQYF. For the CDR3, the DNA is TGTGCCAGCAGGAAGGACAAATTCTACGAGCAGTACTTC.

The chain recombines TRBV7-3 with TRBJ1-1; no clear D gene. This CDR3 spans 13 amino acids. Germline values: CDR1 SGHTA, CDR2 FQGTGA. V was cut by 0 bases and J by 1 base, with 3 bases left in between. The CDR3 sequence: CASSLTWNTEAFF. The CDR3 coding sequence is TGTGCCAGCAGCTTAACGTGGAACACTGAAGCTTTCTTT.

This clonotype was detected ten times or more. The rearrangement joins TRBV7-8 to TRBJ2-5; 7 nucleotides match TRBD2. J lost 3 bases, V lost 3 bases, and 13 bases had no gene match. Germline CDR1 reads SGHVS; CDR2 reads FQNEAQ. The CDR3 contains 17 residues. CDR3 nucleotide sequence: TGTGCCAGCAGCTTTATGCTAAAGGCTAGCGGTAAAGAGACCCAGTACTTC. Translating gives CASSFMLKASGKETQYF.

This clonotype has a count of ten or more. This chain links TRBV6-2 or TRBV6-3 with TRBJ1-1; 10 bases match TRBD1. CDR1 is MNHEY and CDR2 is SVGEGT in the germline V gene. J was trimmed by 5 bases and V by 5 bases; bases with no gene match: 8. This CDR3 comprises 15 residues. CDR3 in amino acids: CASSLRDRGRTEAFF. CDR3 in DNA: TGTGCCAGCAGTCTCCGGGACAGGGGTAGGACTGAAGCTTTCTTT.

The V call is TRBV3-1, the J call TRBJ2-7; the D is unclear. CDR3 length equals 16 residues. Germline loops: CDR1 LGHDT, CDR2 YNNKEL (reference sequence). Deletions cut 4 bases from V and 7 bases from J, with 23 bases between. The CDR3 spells CASSPPLDSNRLEQYF. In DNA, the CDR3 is TGTGCCAGCAGCCCGCCCCTGGATAGCAATCGCTTGGAGCAGTACTTC.

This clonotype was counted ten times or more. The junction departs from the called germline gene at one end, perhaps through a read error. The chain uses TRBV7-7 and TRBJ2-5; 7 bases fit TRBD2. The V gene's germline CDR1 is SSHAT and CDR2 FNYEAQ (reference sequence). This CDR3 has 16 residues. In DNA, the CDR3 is TGTGCTAGCAGCCGGGGGGTTGGGCTAGCGGAAGAGACCCAGTACTTC. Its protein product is CASSRGVGLAEETQYF.

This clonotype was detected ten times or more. DNA for the CDR3: TGCAGTGCTAGTGGGGGGGCTTGGGAGACCCAGTACTTC. Translation: CSASGGAWETQYF. The chain couples TRBV20-1 to TRBJ2-5; TRBD2 is a possible D gene (7 bases). CDR3 length: 13 residues. V shed 3 bases and J shed 5 bases, with 13 bases lying between them. Germline lookup yields CDR1 DFQATT and CDR2 SNEGSKA (reference sequence).